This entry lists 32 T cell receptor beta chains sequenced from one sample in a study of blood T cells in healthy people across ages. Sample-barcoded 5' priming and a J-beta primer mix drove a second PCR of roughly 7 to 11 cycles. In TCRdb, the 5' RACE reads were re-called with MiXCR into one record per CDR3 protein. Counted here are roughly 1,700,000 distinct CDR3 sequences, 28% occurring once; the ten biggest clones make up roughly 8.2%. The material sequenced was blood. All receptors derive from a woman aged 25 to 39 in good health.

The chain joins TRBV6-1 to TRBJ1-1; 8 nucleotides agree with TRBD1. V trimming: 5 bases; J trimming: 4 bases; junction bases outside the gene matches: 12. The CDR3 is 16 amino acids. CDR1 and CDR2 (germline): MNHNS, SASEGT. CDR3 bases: TGTGCCAGCAGTCTGGACAGGGTGGGGAGTATCACTGAAGCTTTCTTT. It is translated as CASSLDRVGSITEAFF.

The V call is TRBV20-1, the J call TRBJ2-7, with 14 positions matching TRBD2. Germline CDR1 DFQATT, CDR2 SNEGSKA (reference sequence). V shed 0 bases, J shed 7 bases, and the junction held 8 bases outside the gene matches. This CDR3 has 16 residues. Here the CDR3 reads CSARDGGLAGVGEQYF. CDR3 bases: TGCAGTGCTAGAGATGGGGGACTAGCGGGAGTCGGAGAGCAGTACTTC.

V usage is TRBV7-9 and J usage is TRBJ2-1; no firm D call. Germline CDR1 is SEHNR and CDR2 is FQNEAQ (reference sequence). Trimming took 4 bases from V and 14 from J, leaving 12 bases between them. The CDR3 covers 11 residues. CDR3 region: CASSSDLHEFF. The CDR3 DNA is TGTGCCAGCAGCTCGGACCTCCACGAGTTCTTC.

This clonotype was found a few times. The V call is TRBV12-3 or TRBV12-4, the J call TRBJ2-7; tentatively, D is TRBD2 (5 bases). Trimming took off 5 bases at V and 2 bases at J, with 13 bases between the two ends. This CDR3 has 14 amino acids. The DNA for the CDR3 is TGTGCCAGCAGTCCGACTATTAAAGCCTACGAGCAGTACTTC. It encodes CASSPTIKAYEQYF.

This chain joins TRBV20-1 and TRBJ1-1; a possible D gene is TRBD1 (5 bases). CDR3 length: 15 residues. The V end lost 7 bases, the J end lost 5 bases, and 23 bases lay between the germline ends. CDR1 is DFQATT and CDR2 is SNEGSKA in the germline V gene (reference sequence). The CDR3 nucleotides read TGCAGTGTCGAAGAGGGGCGGGGAAGGTGGACTGAAGCTTTCTTT. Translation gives CSVEEGRGRWTEAFF.

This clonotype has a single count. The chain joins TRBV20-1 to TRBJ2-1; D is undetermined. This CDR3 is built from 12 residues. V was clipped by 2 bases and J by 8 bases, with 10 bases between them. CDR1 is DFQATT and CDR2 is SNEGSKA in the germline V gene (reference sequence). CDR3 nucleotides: TGCAGTGCTAGAAAACAGTGGGATGAGCAGTTCTTC. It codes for CSARKQWDEQFF.

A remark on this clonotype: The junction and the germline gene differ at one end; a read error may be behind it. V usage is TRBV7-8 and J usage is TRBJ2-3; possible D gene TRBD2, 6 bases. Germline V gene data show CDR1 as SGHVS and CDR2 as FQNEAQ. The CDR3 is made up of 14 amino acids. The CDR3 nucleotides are TGTGCCAGCGGCTTACGGGGGATCACAGATACGCAGTATTTT. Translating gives CASGLRGITDTQYF. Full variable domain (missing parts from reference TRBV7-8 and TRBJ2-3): GAGVSQSPRYKVAKRGQDVALRCDPISGHVSLFWYQQALGQGPEFLTYFQNEAQLDKSGLPSDRFFAERPEGSVSTLKIQRTQQEDSAVYLCASGLRGITDTQYFGPGTRLTVL.

CDR3 nucleotides: TGCGCCAGCAGCCAACGGGCCGGGGCCGTAACCTACGAGCAGTACTTC. Residues: CASSQRAGAVTYEQYF. This chain connects TRBV4-1 to TRBJ2-7, with D perhaps assigned TRBD1 or TRBD2 (5 bases each). CDR1 and CDR2 (germline): MGHRA, YSYEKL. This CDR3 region has 16 residues. V dropped 2 bases and J dropped 2 bases, with 16 bases sitting between them.

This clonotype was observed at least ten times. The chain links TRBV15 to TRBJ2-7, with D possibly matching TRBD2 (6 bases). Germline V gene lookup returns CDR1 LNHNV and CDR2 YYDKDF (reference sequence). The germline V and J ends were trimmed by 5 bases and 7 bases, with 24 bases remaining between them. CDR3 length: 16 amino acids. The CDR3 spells CATSSGGRGSILEQYF. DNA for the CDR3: TGTGCCACCAGCTCCGGGGGAAGGGGCTCAATCCTAGAGCAGTACTTC. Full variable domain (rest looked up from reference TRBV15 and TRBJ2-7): DAMVIQNPRYQVTQFGKPVTLSCSQTLNHNVMYWYQQKSSQAPKLLFHYYDKDFNNEADTPDNFQSRRPNTSFCFLDIRSPGLGDTAMYLCATSSGGRGSILEQYFGPGTRLTVT.

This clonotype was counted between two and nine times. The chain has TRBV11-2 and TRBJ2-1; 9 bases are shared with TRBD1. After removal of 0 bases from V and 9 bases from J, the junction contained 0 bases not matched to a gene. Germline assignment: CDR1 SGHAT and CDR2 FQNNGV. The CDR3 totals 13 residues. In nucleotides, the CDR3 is TGTGCCAGCAGCTTAGAGGACAGGGGTGAGCAGTTCTTC. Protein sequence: CASSLEDRGEQFF.

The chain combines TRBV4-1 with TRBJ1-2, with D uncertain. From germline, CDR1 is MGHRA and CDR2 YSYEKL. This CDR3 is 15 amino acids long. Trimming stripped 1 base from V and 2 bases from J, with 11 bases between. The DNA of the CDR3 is TGCGCCAGCAGCCAAGCGCCTCAAGTGAACTATGGCTACACCTTC. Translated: CASSQAPQVNYGYTF.

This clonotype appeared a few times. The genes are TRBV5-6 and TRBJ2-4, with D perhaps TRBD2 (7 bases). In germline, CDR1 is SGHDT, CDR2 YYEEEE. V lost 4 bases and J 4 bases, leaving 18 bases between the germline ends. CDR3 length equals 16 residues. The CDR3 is CASSPQGGAWKNIQYF. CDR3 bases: TGTGCCAGCAGCCCACAAGGGGGGGCCTGGAAAAACATTCAGTACTTC.

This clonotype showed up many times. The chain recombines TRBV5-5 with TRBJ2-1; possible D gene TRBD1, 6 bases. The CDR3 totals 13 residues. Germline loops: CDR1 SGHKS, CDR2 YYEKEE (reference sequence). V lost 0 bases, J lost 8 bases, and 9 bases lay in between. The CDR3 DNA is TGTGCCAGCAGCTTGGGCAGGGGCTATGAGCAGTTCTTC. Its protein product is CASSLGRGYEQFF.

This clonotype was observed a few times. The CDR3 is CSVAGPTEAFF. The CDR3, as DNA: TGCAGCGTTGCAGGACCGACAGAAGCTTTCTTT. The chain recombines TRBV29-1 with TRBJ1-1; D uncertain. Trimming shortened V by 4 bases and J by 8 bases, and 11 bases separated the two germline ends. Germline lookup yields CDR1 SQVTM and CDR2 ANQGSEA. The CDR3 is 11 amino acids.

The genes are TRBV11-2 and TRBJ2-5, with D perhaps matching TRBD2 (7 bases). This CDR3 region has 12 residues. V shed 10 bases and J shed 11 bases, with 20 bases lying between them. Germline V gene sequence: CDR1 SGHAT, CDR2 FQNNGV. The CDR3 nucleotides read TGTGCCACCGGGGGGCAACGCCTAGAGCAGTACTTC. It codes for CATGGQRLEQYF.

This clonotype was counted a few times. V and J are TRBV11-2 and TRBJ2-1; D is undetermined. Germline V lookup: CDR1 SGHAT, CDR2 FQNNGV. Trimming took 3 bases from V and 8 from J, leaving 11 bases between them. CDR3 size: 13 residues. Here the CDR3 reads CASSFTAPHEQFF. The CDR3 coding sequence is TGTGCCAGCAGCTTTACGGCCCCGCATGAGCAGTTCTTC.

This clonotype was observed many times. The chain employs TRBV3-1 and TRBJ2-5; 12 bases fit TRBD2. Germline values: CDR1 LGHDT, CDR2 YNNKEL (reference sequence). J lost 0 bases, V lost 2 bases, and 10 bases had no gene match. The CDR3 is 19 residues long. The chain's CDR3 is CASSQRTSGEKGNQETQYF. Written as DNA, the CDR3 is TGTGCCAGCAGCCAACGGACTAGCGGGGAAAAAGGCAACCAAGAGACCCAGTACTTC.

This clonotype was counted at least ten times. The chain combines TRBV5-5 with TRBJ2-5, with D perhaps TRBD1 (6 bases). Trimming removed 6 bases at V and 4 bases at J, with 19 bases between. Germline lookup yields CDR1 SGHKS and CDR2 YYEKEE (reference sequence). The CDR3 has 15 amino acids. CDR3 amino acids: CASTSTGRSGETQYF. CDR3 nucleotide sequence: TGTGCCAGCACCTCGACAGGACGTTCGGGAGAGACCCAGTACTTC.

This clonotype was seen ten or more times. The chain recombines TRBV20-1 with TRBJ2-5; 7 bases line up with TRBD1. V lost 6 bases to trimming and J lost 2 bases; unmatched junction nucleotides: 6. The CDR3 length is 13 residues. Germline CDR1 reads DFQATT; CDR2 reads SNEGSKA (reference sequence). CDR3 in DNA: TGCAGTGCCGACGGGACAGCTCAAGAGACCCAGTACTTC. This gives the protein CSADGTAQETQYF.

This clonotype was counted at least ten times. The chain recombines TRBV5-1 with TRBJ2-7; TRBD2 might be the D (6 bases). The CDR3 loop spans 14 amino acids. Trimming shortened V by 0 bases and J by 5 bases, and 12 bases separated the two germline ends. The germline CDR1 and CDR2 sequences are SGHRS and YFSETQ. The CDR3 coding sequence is TGCGCCAGCAGCTTGGACGCGCGGAGGGACGAGCAGTACTTC. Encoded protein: CASSLDARRDEQYF.

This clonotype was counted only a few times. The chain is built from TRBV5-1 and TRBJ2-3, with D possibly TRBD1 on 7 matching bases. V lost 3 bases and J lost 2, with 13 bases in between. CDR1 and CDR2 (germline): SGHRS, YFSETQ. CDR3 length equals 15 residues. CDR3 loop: CASSSGDSYTDTQYF. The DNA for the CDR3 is TGCGCCAGCAGCTCGGGGGACAGTTACACAGATACGCAGTATTTT.

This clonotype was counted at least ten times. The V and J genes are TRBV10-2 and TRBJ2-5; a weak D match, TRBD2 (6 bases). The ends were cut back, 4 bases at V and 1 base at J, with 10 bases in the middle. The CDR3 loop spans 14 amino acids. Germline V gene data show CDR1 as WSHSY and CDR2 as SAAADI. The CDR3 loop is CASSATSTQETQYF. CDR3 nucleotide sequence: TGCGCCAGCAGTGCGACTAGTACCCAAGAGACCCAGTACTTC.

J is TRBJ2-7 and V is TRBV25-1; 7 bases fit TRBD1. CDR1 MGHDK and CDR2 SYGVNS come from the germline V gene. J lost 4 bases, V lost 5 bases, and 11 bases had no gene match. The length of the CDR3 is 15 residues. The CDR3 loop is CASSPPARDRYEQYF. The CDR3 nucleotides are TGTGCCAGCAGTCCCCCCGCCCGGGACAGATACGAGCAGTACTTC.

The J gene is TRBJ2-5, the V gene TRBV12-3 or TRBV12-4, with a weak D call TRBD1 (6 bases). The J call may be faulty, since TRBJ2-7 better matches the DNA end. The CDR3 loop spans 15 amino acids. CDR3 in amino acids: CASIQTGSPLREQYF. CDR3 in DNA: TGTGCCAGCATCCAAACAGGGTCTCCCCTCCGCGAGCAGTACTTC.

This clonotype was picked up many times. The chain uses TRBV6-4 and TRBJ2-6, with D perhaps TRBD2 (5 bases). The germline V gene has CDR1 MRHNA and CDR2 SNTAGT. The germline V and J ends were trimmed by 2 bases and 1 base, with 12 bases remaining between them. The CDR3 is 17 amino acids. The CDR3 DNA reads TGTGCCAGCAGTGACCGCGGGCTAGGGTCTGGGGCCAACGTCCTGACTTTC. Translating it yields CASSDRGLGSGANVLTF.

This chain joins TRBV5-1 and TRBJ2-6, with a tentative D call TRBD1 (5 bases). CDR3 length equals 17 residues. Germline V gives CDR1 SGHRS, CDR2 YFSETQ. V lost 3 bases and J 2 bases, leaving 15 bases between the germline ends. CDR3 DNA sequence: TGCGCCAGCAGCTCCGTGCCAGGGAATGCTGGGGCCAACGTCCTGACTTTC. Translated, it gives CASSSVPGNAGANVLTF.

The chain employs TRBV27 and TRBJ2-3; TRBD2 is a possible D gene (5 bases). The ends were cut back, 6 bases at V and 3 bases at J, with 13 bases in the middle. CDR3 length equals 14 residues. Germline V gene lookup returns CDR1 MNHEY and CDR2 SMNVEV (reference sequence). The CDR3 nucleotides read TGTGCCAGCAGAGAAGCGGCTGGGACAGATACGCAGTATTTT. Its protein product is CASREAAGTDTQYF.

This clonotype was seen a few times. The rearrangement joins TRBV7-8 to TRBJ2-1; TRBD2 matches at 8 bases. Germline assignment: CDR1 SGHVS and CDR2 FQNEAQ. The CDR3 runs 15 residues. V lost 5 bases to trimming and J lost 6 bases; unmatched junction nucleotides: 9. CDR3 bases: TGTGCCAGCAGCGCAACCGGGACTAGAGGCAATGAGCAGTTCTTC. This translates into CASSATGTRGNEQFF. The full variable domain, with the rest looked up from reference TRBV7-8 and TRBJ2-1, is GAGVSQSPRYKVAKRGQDVALRCDPISGHVSLFWYQQALGQGPEFLTYFQNEAQLDKSGLPSDRFFAERPEGSVSTLKIQRTQQEDSAVYLCASSATGTRGNEQFFGPGTRLTVL.

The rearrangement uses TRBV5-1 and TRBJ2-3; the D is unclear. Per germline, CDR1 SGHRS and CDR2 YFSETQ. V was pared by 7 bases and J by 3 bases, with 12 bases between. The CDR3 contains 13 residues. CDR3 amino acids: CASHEPQTDTQYF. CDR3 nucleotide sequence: TGCGCCAGCCATGAACCCCAAACAGATACGCAGTATTTT.

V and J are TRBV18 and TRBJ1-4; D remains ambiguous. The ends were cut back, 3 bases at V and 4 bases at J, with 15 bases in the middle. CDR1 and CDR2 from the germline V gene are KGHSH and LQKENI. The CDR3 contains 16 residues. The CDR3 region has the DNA TGTGCCAGCTCACCTTTCGGCCAGAGCATTAATGAAAAACTGTTTTTT. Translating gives CASSPFGQSINEKLFF. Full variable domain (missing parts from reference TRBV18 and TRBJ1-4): NAGVMQNPRHLVRRRGQEARLRCSPMKGHSHVYWYRQLPEEGLKFMVYLQKENIIDESGMPKERFSAEFPKEGPSILRIQQVVRGDSAAYFCASSPFGQSINEKLFFGSGTQLSVL.

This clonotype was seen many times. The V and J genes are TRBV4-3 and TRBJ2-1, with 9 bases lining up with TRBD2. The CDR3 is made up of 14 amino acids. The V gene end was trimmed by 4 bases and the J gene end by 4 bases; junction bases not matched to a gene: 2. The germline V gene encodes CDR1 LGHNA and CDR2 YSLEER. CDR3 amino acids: CASSRSGGYNEQFF. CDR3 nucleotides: TGCGCCAGCAGCCGTAGCGGGGGTTACAATGAGCAGTTCTTC.

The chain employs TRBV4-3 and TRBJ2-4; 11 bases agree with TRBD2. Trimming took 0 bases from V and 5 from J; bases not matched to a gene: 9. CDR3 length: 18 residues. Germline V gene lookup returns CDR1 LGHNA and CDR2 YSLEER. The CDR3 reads CASSQELAGGPIENIQYF. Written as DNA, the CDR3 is TGCGCCAGCAGCCAAGAGCTAGCGGGAGGCCCGATCGAAAACATTCAGTACTTC.